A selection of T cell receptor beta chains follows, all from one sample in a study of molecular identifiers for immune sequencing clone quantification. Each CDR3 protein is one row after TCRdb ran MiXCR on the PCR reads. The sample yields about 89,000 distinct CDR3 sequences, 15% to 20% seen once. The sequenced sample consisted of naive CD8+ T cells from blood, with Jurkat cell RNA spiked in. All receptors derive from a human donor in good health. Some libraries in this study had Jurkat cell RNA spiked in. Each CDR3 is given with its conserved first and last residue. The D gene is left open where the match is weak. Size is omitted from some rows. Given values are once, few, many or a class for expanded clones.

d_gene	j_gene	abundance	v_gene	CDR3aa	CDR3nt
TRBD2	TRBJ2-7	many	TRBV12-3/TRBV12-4	CASSSPGLDRGEQYF	TGTGCCAGCAGTTCCCCGGGACTAGACCGTGGCGAGCAGTACTTC
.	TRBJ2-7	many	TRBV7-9	CASSLGGGNEQYF	TGTGCCAGCAGCTTGGGGGGGGGCAACGAGCAGTACTTC
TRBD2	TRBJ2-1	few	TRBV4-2	CASSRRTSGDEQFF	TGTGCCAGCAGCCGCCGGACTAGCGGGGATGAGCAGTTCTTC
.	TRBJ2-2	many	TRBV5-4	CASSLSDRSATGELFF	TGTGCCAGCAGCTTAAGTGACAGGTCGGCCACCGGGGAGCTGTTTTTT
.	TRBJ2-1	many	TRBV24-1	CATSDLLEGNEQFF	TGTGCCACCAGTGATTTGCTTGAGGGAAATGAGCAGTTCTTC
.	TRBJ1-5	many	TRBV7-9	CASSLGVGNQPQHF	TGTGCCAGCAGCTTGGGGGTCGGCAATCAGCCCCAGCATTTT
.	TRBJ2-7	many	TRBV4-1	CASSQLLLEASYEQYF	TGCGCCAGCAGCCAATTGTTGCTCGAAGCCTCCTACGAGCAGTACTTC
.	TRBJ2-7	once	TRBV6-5	CASSMQGLEQYF	TGTGCCAGCAGCATGCAGGGACTCGAGCAGTACTTC
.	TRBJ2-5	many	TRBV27	CASSLLNQETQYF	TGTGCCAGCAGTTTACTCAACCAAGAGACCCAGTACTTC
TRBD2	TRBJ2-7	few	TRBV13	CASSWRGTIYEQYF	TGTGCCAGCAGCTGGCGGGGGACTATCTACGAGCAGTACTTC
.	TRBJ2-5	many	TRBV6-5	CASSYSAGPQETQYF	TGTGCCAGCAGTTACTCGGCGGGGCCCCAAGAGACCCAGTACTTC
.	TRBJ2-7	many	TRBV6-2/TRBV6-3	CASSYSSYEQYF	TGTGCCAGCAGTTACAGCTCCTACGAGCAGTACTTC
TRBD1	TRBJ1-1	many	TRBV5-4	CASSPGTGGIEAFF	TGTGCCAGCAGCCCGGGGACAGGGGGTATTGAAGCTTTCTTT
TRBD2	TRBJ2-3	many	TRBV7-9	CASSSTLGTTSSTDTQYF	TGTGCCAGCAGCTCAACACTCGGGACTACTTCTAGCACAGATACGCAGTATTTT
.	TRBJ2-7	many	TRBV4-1	CASSQAAMGASSYEQYF	TGCGCCAGCAGCCAAGCTGCCATGGGGGCCAGCTCCTACGAGCAGTACTTC
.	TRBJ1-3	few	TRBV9	CASNVGERPSGNTIYF	TGTGCCAGCAACGTAGGCGAACGGCCCTCTGGAAACACCATATATTTT
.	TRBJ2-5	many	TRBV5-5	CASTPEWLGETQYF	TGTGCCAGCACCCCGGAGTGGTTAGGGGAGACCCAGTACTTC
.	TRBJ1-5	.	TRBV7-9	CASSPVGGYNQPQHF	TGTGCCAGCAGCCCCGTTGGGGGTTATAATCAGCCCCAGCATTTT
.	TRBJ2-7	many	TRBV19	CASSIGREEQYF	TGTGCCAGTAGTATTGGGCGGGAAGAGCAGTACTTC
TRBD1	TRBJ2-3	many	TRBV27	CASSFVQGAADTQYF	TGTGCCAGCAGTTTTGTCCAGGGGGCCGCAGATACGCAGTATTTT
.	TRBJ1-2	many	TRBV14	CASSLLTGGYGYTF	TGTGCCAGCAGCCTTCTCACAGGAGGGTATGGCTACACCTTC
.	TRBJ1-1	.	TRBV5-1	CASSLALGERTEAFF	TGCGCCAGCAGCTTGGCCTTGGGGGAGAGGACTGAAGCTTTCTTT
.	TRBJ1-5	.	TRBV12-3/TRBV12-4	CASSYPKGQPQHF	TGTGCCAGCAGTTACCCTAAGGGGCAGCCCCAGCATTTT
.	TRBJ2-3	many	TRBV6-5	CASSLVPGADTQYF	TGTGCCAGCAGTCTGGTACCAGGGGCAGATACGCAGTATTTT